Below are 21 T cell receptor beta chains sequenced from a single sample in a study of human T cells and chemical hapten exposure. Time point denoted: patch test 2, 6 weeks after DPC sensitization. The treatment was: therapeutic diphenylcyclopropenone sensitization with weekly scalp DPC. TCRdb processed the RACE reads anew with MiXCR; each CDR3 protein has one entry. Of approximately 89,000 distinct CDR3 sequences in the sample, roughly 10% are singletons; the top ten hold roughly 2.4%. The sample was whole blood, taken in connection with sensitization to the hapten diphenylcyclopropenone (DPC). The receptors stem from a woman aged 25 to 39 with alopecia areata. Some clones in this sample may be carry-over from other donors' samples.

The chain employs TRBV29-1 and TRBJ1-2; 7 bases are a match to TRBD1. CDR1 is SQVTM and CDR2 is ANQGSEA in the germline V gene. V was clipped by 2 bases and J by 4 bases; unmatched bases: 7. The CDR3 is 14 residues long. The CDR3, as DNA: TGCAGCGTTGAAAAGGGGGCTCAGAGCTATGGCTACACCTTC. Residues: CSVEKGAQSYGYTF. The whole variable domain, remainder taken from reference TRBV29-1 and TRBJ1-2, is SAVISQKPSRDICQRGTSLTIQCQVDSQVTMMFWYRQQPGQSLTLIATANQGSEATYESGFVIDKFPISRPNLTFSTLTVSNMSPEDSSIYLCSVEKGAQSYGYTFGSGTRLTVV.

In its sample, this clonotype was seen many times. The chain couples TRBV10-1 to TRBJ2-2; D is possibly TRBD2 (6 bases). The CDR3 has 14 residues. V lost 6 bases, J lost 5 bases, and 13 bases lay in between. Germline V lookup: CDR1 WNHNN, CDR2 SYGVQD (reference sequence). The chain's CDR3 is CASSPGTQTGELFF. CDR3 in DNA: TGCGCCAGCAGCCCCGGGACTCAGACCGGGGAGCTGTTTTTT.

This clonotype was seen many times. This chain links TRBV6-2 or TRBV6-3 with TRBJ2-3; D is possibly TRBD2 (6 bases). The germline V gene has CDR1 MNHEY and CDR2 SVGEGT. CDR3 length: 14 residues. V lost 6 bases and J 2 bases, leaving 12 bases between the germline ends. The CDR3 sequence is CASSYGSNTDTQYF. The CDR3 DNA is TGTGCCAGCAGCTACGGGAGCAACACAGATACGCAGTATTTT.

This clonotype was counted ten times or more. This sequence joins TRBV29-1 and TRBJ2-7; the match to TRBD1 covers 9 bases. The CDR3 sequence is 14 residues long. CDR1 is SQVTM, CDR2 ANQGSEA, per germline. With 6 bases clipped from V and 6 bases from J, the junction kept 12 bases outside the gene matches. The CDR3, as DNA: TGCAGCGTCCAGCCTTCCGGGACAGGGCGCGAGCAGTACTTC. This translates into CSVQPSGTGREQYF.

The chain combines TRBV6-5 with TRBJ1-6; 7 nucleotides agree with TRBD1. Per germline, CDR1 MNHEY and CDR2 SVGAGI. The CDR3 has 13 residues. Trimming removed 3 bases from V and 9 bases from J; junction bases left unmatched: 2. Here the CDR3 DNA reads TGTGCCAGCAGTTATGACAGGGTTTCACCCCTCCACTTT. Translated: CASSYDRVSPLHF.

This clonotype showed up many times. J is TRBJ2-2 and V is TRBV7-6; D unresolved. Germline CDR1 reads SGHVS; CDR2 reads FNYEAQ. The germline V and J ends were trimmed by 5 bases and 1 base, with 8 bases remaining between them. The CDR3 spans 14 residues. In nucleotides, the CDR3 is TGTGCCAGCAGCCGGGCCCTGAACACCGGGGAGCTGTTTTTT. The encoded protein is CASSRALNTGELFF.

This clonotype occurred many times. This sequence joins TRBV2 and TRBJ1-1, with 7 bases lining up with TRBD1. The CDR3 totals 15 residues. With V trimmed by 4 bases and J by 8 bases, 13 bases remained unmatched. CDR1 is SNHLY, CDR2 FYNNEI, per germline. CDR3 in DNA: TGTGCCAGCAGTGCTGGACAGGCGCCCGCCTGGGAAGCTTTCTTT. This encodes CASSAGQAPAWEAFF.

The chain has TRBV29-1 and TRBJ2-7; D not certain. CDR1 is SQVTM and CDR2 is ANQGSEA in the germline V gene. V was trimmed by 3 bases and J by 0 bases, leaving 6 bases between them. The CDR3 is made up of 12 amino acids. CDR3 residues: CSVEVHSYEQYF. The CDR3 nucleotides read TGCAGCGTTGAGGTGCACTCCTACGAGCAGTACTTC.

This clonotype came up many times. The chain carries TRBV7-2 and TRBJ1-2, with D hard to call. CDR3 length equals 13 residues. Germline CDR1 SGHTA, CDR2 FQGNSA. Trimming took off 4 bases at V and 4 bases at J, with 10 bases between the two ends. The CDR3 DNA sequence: TGTGCCAGCAGCTCAGGTGCTACCTATGGCTACACCTTC. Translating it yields CASSSGATYGYTF.

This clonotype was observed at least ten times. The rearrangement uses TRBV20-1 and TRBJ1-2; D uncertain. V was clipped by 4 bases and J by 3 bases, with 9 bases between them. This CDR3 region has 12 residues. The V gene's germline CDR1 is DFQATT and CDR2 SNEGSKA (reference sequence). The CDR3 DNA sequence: TGCAGTGCTACTGACAACCACTATGGCTACACCTTC. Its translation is CSATDNHYGYTF.

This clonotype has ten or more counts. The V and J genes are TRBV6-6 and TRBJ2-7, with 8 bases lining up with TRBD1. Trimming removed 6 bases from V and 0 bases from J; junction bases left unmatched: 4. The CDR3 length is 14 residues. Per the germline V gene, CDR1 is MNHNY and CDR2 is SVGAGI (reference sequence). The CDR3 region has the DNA TGTGCCAGCAGGGGCAGGGGGCCCTCCTACGAGCAGTACTTC. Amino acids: CASRGRGPSYEQYF.

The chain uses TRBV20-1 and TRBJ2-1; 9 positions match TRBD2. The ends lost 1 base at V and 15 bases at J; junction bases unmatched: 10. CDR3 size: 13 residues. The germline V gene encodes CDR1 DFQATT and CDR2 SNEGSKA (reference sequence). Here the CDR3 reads CSARGVLAGTGFF. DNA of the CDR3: TGCAGTGCTAGAGGCGTACTAGCGGGTACTGGGTTCTTC.

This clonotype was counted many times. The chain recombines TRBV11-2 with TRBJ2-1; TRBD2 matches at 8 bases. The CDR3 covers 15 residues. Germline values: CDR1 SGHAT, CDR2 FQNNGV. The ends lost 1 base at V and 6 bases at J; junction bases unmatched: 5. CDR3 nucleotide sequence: TGTGCCAGCAGCTTAGGACGGGGGGGCCTCAATGAGCAGTTCTTC. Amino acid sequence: CASSLGRGGLNEQFF.

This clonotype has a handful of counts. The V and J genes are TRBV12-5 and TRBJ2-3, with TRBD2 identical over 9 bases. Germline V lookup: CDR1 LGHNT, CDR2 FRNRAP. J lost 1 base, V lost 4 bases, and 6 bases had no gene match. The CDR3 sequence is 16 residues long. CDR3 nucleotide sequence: TGTGCTAGTGGTTCAAGGACTAGCGTTCGCACAGATACGCAGTATTTT. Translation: CASGSRTSVRTDTQYF.

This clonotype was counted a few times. CDR3 DNA sequence: TGTGCCAGCAGTTCGGGACTAGCGACAGATACGCAGTATTTT. Amino acid sequence: CASSSGLATDTQYF. The chain joins TRBV27 to TRBJ2-3; TRBD2 agrees at 10 bases. Trimming removed 4 bases from V and 3 bases from J; junction bases left unmatched: 1. This CDR3 spans 14 amino acids. Germline V gives CDR1 MNHEY, CDR2 SMNVEV (reference sequence).

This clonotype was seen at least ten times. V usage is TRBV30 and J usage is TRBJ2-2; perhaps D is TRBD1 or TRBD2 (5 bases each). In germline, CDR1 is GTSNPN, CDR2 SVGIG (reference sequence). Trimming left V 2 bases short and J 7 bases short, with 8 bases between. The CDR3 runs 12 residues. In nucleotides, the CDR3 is TGTGCCTGGAGTCGGGGCTACGGGGAGCTGTTTTTT. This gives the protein CAWSRGYGELFF.

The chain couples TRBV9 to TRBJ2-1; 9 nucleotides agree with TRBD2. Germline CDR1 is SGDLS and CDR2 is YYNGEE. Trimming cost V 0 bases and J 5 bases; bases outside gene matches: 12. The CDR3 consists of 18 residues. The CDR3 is CASSVGRGGAKRDNEQFF. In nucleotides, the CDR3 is TGTGCCAGCAGCGTAGGACGCGGGGGGGCTAAGAGGGACAATGAGCAGTTCTTC.

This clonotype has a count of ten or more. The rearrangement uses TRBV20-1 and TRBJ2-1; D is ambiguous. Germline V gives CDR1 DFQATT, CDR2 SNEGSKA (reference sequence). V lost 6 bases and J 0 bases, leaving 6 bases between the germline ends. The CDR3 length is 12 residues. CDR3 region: CSAPVSYNEQFF. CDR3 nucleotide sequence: TGCAGTGCCCCGGTCTCCTACAATGAGCAGTTCTTC.

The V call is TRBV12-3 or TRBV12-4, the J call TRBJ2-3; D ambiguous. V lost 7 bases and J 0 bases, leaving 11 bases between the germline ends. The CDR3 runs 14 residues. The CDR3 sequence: CASNPTASTDTQYF. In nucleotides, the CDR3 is TGTGCCAGCAATCCGACGGCTAGCACAGATACGCAGTATTTT.

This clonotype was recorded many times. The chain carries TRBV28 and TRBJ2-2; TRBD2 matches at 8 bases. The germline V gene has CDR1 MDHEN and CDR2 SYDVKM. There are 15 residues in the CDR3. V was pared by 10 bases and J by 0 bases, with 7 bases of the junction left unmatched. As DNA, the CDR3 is TGTGCCACCCTAAGACTAGCGTCGAACACCGGGGAGCTGTTTTTT. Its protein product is CATLRLASNTGELFF.

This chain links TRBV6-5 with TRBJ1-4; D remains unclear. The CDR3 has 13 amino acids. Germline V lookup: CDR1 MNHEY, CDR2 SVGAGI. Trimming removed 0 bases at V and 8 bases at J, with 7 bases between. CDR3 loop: CASSYSTREKLFF. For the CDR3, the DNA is TGTGCCAGCAGTTACTCGACGAGGGAAAAACTGTTTTTT.